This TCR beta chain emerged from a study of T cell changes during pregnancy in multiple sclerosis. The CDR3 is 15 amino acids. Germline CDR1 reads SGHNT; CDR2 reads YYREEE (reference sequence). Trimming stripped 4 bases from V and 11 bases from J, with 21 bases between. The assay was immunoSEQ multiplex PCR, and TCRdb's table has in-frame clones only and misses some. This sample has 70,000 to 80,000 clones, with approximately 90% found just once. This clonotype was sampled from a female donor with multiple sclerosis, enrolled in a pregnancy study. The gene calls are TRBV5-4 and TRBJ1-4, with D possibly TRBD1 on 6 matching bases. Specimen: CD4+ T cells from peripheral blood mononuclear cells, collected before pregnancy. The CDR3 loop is CASSVGGGGAGKLFF. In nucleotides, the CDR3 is TGTGCCAGCAGCGTTGGAGGGGGGGGCGCGGGGAAACTGTTTTTT.